This T cell receptor (beta chain) was sequenced in a study of human T cells and chemical hapten exposure. Study in general: From small differences in pooled library volume came most of the variation in per-sample TCR yields. Study findings and constraints: Sensitizing with DPC caused no change in TCRs above 1 in 1000 frequency.

Time point indicated: healthy volunteer bleed at 2 weeks. The starting material, unfractionated whole blood, was used for total RNA extraction. As concerns this clonotype: Its antigen is not identified.

J was trimmed by 11 bases and V by 3 bases; bases with no gene match: 7. The CDR3 has 13 amino acids. Germline values: CDR1 SGHTA, CDR2 FQGNSA. Each cDNA molecule in the library carried unique molecular identifiers. Per the original methods: Per sample, the median was around 100,000 TCRs, with values from about 22,000 to 700,000. TCRdb called the RACE reads again in MiXCR, with one record for every CDR3 protein. None of the V and J calls come from the authors' own analysis; TCRdb made them. The data contain over 100,000 distinct CDR3 sequences, approximately 9% of them singletons. The chain uses TRBV7-2 and TRBJ1-5; 7 bases map to TRBD1. The sample taken for sequencing was whole blood. The source is a male donor in good health. Some clones in this sample may be carry-over from other donors' samples. The CDR3 loop is CASSLGQPQAQHF. The CDR3 DNA sequence: TGTGCCAGCAGCTTGGGACAGCCCCAGGCCCAGCATTTT. The complete variable domain, with remaining parts taken from reference TRBV7-2 and TRBJ1-5, reads GAGVSQSPSNKVTEKGKDVELRCDPISGHTALYWYRQSLGQGLEFLIYFQGNSAPDKSGLPSDRFSAERTGGSVSTLTIQRTQQEDSAVYLCASSLGQPQAQHFGDGTRLSIL.